The next 2 T cell receptor beta chains were all read from a single sample in a study of blood T cell repertoires in COVID-19. Sequenced by immunoSEQ multiplex PCR; TCRdb stores in-frame clones only, minus some. This sample has about 200,000 clones, with 70% to 90% found just once. Input material: peripheral blood. The receptors stem from a man aged 45-60 years with acute or convalescent COVID-19.

The rearrangement uses TRBV18 and TRBJ1-6, with 10 bases identical to TRBD1. CDR1 and CDR2 from the germline V gene are KGHSH and LQKENI. V shed 0 bases, J shed 7 bases, and the junction held 6 bases outside the gene matches. This CDR3 is built from 17 residues. The CDR3 DNA sequence: TGTGCCAGCTCACCACCGAGGACAGGGGGGTTGAATTCACCCCTCCACTTT. Translated, it gives CASSPPRTGGLNSPLHF.

The chain recombines TRBV30 with TRBJ1-1; D uncertain. CDR1 is GTSNPN, CDR2 SVGIG, per germline (reference sequence). The CDR3 consists of 14 residues. The V end was cut by 2 bases, the J end by 6 bases, with 16 bases between. Here the CDR3 DNA reads TGTGCCTGGAGTAAAAGCCCCGACTGGGCTGAAGCTTTCTTT. It is translated as CAWSKSPDWAEAFF. Full variable domain (outside the CDR3, taken from reference TRBV30 and TRBJ1-1): SQTIHQWPATLVQPVGSPLSLECTVEGTSNPNLYWYRQAAGRGLQLLFYSVGIGQISSEVPQNLSASRPQDRQFILSSKKLLLSDSGFYLCAWSKSPDWAEAFFGQGTRLTVV.